Listed below are T cell receptor beta chains from one sample, sequenced in a study of T cell responses to AZD1222 COVID-19 vaccine. This table comes from immunoSEQ multiplex PCR, and its TCRdb copy is limited to in-frame clones, with some not included. The sample holds 140,000 to 150,000 clones, about 90% seen once. Sequencing was performed on peripheral blood, taken 28 days after the second AZD1222 dose. The receptors stem from an adult who received the AZD1222 COVID-19 vaccine. Both conserved end residues are part of each CDR3.

TRBJ1-2	TRBV14	CASSPAGRGYGYTF
TRBJ1-1	TRBV30	CAWRGRGWTEAFF
TRBJ2-7	TRBV11-2	CASSLGGGGVSYEQYF
TRBJ1-3	TRBV18	CASSPLGTDARESSGNTIYF
TRBJ1-2	TRBV10-3	CAITPGQGTGYTF
TRBJ1-1	TRBV29-1	CSVEDAGQNTEAFF
TRBJ1-3	TRBV3-1/TRBV3-2	CASSQESEFPGNTIYF
TRBJ1-4	TRBV10-3	CAIRGGGPTTNEKLFF
TRBJ1-1	TRBV18	CASSSDSVNTEAFF
TRBJ1-1	TRBV5-4	CASSFMAGNTEAFF
TRBJ2-2	TRBV4-3	CASSQAGTSGLTGELFF
TRBJ2-5	TRBV29-1	CSGTGTETETQYF
TRBJ2-7	TRBV21-1	CASSKDLQETNYEQYF
TRBJ2-1	TRBV7-2	CASSLFSGGPNEQFF
TRBJ1-1	TRBV6-4	CASSVDRVTEAFF
TRBJ1-1	TRBV5-5	CASSSSGTRTAEAFF
TRBJ1-6	TRBV7-8	CASSFTATSSYNSPLHF
TRBJ1-1	TRBV13	CASSLRGEDTEAFF
TRBJ2-7	TRBV4-2	CASSQSPPLGLAGEQYEQYF
TRBJ2-4	TRBV5-1	CASSLGVSAGGGNIQYF
TRBJ2-1	TRBV7-8	CASSLARDRYNEQFF
TRBJ1-5	TRBV6-2/TRBV6-3	CASSSRLGGSHQPQHF
TRBJ2-5	TRBV4-1	CASSQDVLSGGEETQYF
TRBJ1-6	TRBV3-1/TRBV3-2	CASSQAPQGAHPKGDSPLHF